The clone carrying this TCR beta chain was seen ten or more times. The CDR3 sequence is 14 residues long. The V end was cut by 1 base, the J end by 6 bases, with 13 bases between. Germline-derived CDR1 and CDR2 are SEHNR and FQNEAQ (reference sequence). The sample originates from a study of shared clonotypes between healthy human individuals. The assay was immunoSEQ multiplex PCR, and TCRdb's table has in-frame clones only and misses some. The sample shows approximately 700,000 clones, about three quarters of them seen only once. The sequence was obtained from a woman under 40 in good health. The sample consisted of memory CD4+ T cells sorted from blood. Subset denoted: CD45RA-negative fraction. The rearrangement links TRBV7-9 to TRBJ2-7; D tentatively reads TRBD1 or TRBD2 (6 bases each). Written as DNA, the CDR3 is TGTGCCAGCAGCTTAGAGGGAGGAGGGGGCGAGCAGTACTTC. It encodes CASSLEGGGGEQYF.